These T cell receptor beta chains were read from a single sample in a study of tissue T cells after allogeneic stem cell transplantation. Measured with immunoSEQ multiplex PCR; TCRdb has only the in-frame clones, and not every one. The data hold about 42,000 clones, with just under 95% observed a single time. The sample was blood, taken before transplantation. Source of these receptors: a woman aged 40-70 years who later had graft-versus-host disease after an allogeneic stem cell transplant. Each CDR3 is given with its conserved first and last residue. A D gene is named only where the DNA matches it firmly. Rows give clone size only sometimes, using once, few, many, or a class for an expanded clone.

j_call | v_call | clone_size | d_call | cdr3_aa | cdr3_nt
TRBJ2-1 | TRBV6-1 | NA | NA | CASSEEAGNYNEQFF | TGTGCCAGCAGTGAAGAGGCAGGGAACTACAATGAGCAGTTCTTC
TRBJ1-2 | TRBV6-2/TRBV6-3 | NA | TRBD1 | CASSYGGQNRNGYTF | TGTGCCAGCAGTTACGGGGGACAGAATAGGAATGGCTACACCTTC
TRBJ1-4 | TRBV3-1/TRBV3-2 | NA | NA | CASSQDIGSGGATNEKLFF | TGTGCCAGCAGCCAAGATATCGGGAGCGGGGGCGCAACTAATGAAAAACTGTTTTTT
TRBJ1-5 | TRBV5-4 | NA | NA | CASSLEGGNQPQHF | TGTGCCAGCAGCCTGGAGGGGGGCAATCAGCCCCAGCATTTT
TRBJ2-1 | TRBV9 | NA | TRBD2 | CASSARVAGGNEQFF | TGTGCCAGCAGCGCCCGGGTAGCGGGAGGCAATGAGCAGTTCTTC
TRBJ2-2 | TRBV9 | NA | TRBD2 | CASSPEGAGVASGELFF | TGTGCCAGCAGCCCTGAAGGTGCGGGAGTGGCTTCCGGGGAGCTGTTTTTT
TRBJ2-5 | TRBV7-8 | NA | TRBD2 | CASSRTSGGQETQYF | TGTGCCAGCAGCCGGACTAGCGGGGGCCAAGAGACCCAGTACTTC
TRBJ2-7 | TRBV27 | once | NA | CASSHSQENEQYF | TGTGCCAGCAGTCACAGTCAGGAGAACGAGCAGTACTTC
TRBJ1-5 | TRBV18 | NA | NA | CASSPVGPDQPQHF | TGTGCCAGCTCACCAGTCGGCCCGGATCAGCCCCAGCATTTT
TRBJ1-1 | TRBV4-3 | once | NA | CASSQVMENTEAFF | TGCGCCAGCAGCCAAGTCATGGAGAACACTGAAGCTTTCTTT
TRBJ1-2 | TRBV4-2 | NA | NA | CASSQGPRENGYTF | TGTGCCAGCAGCCAAGGCCCCAGAGAGAATGGCTACACCTTC
TRBJ2-1 | TRBV7-2 | NA | NA | CASSFRTPDNEQFF | TGTGCCAGCAGTTTCAGGACACCAGACAATGAGCAGTTCTTC
TRBJ1-2 | TRBV6-5 | once | TRBD1 | CASSYSGTGNYGYTF | TGTGCCAGCAGTTACAGCGGGACAGGGAATTATGGCTACACCTTC
TRBJ1-2 | TRBV4-3 | once | NA | CASSQDLEHYGYTF | TGCGCCAGCAGCCAAGATCTGGAGCACTATGGCTACACCTTC
TRBJ2-1 | TRBV4-3 | NA | NA | CASSQDRRRDNEQFF | TGCGCCAGCAGCCAAGACCGGCGGAGGGACAATGAGCAGTTCTTC
TRBJ2-3 | TRBV6-4 | NA | NA | CASSDGAATTDTQYF | TGTGCCAGCAGTGACGGAGCGGCAACCACAGATACGCAGTATTTT
TRBJ1-5 | TRBV3-1/TRBV3-2 | NA | TRBD1 | CASSQGQGGQPQHF | TGTGCCAGCAGCCAGGGACAGGGCGGTCAGCCCCAGCATTTT
TRBJ2-4 | TRBV2 | NA | NA | CAGGGARIQYF | TGTGCCGGGGGTGGGGCTCGCATTCAGTACTTC
TRBJ2-2 | TRBV6-5 | NA | NA | CASSYSAPGNTGELFF | TGTGCCAGCAGTTACTCGGCCCCCGGGAACACCGGGGAGCTGTTTTTT
TRBJ1-1 | TRBV4-3 | NA | NA | CASSSTALRTEAFF | TGCGCCAGCAGCTCGACCGCCCTGAGGACTGAAGCTTTCTTT
TRBJ2-7 | TRBV29-1 | once | NA | CSVPWGAYEQYF | TGCAGCGTCCCGTGGGGGGCCTACGAGCAGTACTTC
TRBJ2-2 | TRBV7-7 | NA | NA | CASSLTSNTGELFF | TGTGCTAGCAGCTTGACCTCGAACACCGGGGAGCTGTTTTTT
TRBJ2-1 | TRBV6-1 | NA | TRBD1 | CASSERDRVPYNEQFF | TGTGCCAGCAGTGAACGTGACAGGGTTCCCTACAATGAGCAGTTCTTC
TRBJ2-1 | TRBV7-3 | NA | NA | CASSLTINNEQFF | TGTGCCAGCAGCTTAACAATTAACAATGAGCAGTTCTTC
TRBJ1-2 | TRBV18 | NA | NA | CASSPRYEDNYGYTF | TGTGCCAGCTCACCACGGTATGAGGATAACTATGGCTACACCTTC
TRBJ2-1 | TRBV16 | medium-sized | NA | CASSPLVESEQFF | TGTGCCAGCAGCCCCTTGGTTGAGTCTGAGCAGTTCTTC
TRBJ2-6 | TRBV5-1 | once | NA | CASSLLGVRSGANVLTF | TGCGCCAGCAGCCTCCTGGGGGTTCGGTCTGGGGCCAACGTCCTGACTTTC
TRBJ2-7 | TRBV20-1 | NA | NA | CSASYSEVKQYF | TGCAGTGCTAGTTATAGCGAAGTCAAGCAGTACTTC